One sample yielded the 2 T cell receptor beta chains listed below, sequenced in a study of T-cell memory formation after mild COVID-19. TCRdb passed the 5' RACE reads through MiXCR, listing each CDR3 protein once. Of 110,000 or so distinct CDR3 sequences detected, around 17% appear once; the ten largest clones hold approximately 5.1%. Sequencing used PBMCs or a T cell subset sorted from them (not recorded which). The receptor source for this set is a man younger than 30 who had mild COVID-19 (a few samples of this study predate the infection). Cell type and time point are not known.

This clonotype rates as medium-sized. The chain links TRBV5-6 to TRBJ2-7; D tentatively reads TRBD1 or TRBD2 (6 bases each). CDR3 size: 14 residues. Germline V gene sequence: CDR1 SGHDT, CDR2 YYEEEE. Trimming took 1 base from V and 3 from J, leaving 11 bases between them. The chain's CDR3 is CASSLWGAIYEQYF. Here the CDR3 DNA reads TGTGCCAGCAGCTTGTGGGGGGCCATCTACGAGCAGTACTTC.

The table lists this clonotype with many counts. The rearrangement joins TRBV7-8 to TRBJ2-3; the D gene is possibly TRBD2 (5 bases). The CDR3 covers 14 residues. V lost 3 bases and J lost 5, with 12 bases in between. Germline values: CDR1 SGHVS, CDR2 FQNEAQ. The CDR3 loop is CASSFDTGRDTQYF. DNA for the CDR3: TGTGCCAGCAGCTTCGACACGGGGAGAGATACGCAGTATTTT.